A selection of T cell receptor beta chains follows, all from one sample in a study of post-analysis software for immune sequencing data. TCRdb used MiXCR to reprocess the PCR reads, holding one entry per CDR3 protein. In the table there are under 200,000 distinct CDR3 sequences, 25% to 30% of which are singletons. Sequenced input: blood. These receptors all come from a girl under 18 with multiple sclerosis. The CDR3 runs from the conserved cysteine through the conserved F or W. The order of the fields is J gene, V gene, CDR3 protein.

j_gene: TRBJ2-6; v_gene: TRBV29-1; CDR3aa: CSVRGRGASGANVLTF
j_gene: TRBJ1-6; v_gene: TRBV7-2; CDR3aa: CASSPRTGQVSPLHF
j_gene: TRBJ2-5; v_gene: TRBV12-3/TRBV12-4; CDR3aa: CASSLESHWETQYF
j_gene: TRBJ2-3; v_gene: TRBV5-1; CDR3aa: CASSIGLERDTQYF
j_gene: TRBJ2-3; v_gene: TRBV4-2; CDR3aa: CASSQGIGGGATDTQYF
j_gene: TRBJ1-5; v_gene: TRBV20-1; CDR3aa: CSAPPGQGAMEPQHF
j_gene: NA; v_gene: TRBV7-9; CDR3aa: CSSSLGNAGSEQTQYF
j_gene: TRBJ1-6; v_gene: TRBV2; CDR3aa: CASTGTVDSPLHF
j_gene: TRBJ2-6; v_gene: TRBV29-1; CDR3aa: CSGFERQGSSGANVLTF
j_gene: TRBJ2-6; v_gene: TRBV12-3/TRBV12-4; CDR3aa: CASKMLSGANVLTF
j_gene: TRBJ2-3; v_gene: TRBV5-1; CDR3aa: CASSPESGMSTDTQYF
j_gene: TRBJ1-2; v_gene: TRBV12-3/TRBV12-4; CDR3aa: CVSSFETWGGYTF
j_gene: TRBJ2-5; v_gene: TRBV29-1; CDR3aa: CSVASGIETQYF
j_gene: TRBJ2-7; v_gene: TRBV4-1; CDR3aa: CASSQGRASDDYEQYF
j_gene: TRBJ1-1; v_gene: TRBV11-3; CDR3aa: CASSPASRGVGPGTEAFF
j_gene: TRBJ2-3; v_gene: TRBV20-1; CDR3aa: CSARLLAGAGTDTQYF
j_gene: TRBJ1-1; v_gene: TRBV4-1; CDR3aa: CASSQEVGLEGYGAFF
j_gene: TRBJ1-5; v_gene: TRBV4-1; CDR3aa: CASSQGGGTYSNQPQHF
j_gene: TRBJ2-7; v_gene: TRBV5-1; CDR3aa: CASRSRSGSYEQYF
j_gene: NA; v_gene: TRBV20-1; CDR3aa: CGAGGRGRNIQYF
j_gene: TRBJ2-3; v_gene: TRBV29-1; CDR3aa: CSVRSGFTDTQYF
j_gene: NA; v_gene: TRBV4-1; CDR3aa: CASSSGTYLYEQYF